The 10 T cell receptor beta chains presented below share a single source sample, sequenced in a study of T cells in Graves' hyperthyroidism and ophthalmopathy. RNA transcripts were the template for amplifying TCR beta CDR3 regions. HTBI primers drove first-round RT-PCR of the TCR CDR3. TCRdb itself ran the multiplex PCR reads through MiXCR, one entry per CDR3 protein. The data contain almost 500,000 distinct CDR3 sequences, around a fifth of them singletons. Sequenced sample: blood. Source of these receptors: a woman between 65 and 79 years old with Graves' ophthalmopathy.

This clonotype was seen more than once but under ten times. The gene calls are TRBV7-8 and TRBJ1-4, with D possibly TRBD1 on 5 matching bases. V was pared by 4 bases and J by 5 bases, with 14 bases between. This CDR3 has 15 residues. Germline V gene data show CDR1 as SGHVS and CDR2 as FQNEAQ. CDR3: CASSSPRGLNEKLFF. The CDR3 region has the DNA TGTGCCAGCAGCTCCCCTCGGGGCCTCAATGAAAAACTGTTTTTT.

The chain has TRBV6-1 and TRBJ1-2; D ambiguous. The ends were cut back, 10 bases at V and 2 bases at J, with 14 bases in the middle. The CDR3 covers 13 residues. The V gene's germline CDR1 is MNHNS and CDR2 SASEGT. CDR3 region: CATRRRPNYGYTF. CDR3 coding DNA: TGTGCCACTCGTAGGAGACCCAACTATGGCTACACCTTC.

V and J are TRBV30 and TRBJ2-7, with D unresolved. V gave up 5 bases and J gave up 4 bases, with 15 bases separating them. Germline V gives CDR1 GTSNPN, CDR2 SVGIG (reference sequence). This CDR3 comprises 13 residues. CDR3: CAWDAGTLYEQYF. In DNA, the CDR3 is TGTGCCTGGGATGCCGGCACCCTATACGAGCAGTACTTC.

This clonotype occurred a few times. The V and J genes are TRBV20-1 and TRBJ1-5, with a possible D match to TRBD1 (6 bases). The CDR3 consists of 15 residues. Germline V gives CDR1 DFQATT, CDR2 SNEGSKA (reference sequence). Trimming left V 3 bases short and J 2 bases short, with 14 bases between. The CDR3 DNA sequence: TGCAGTGCTAGGGATGGGGGCTCGGGCAATCAGCCCCAGCATTTT. This translates into CSARDGGSGNQPQHF.

The count of this clonotype is one. V and J are TRBV18 and TRBJ2-1; 11 nucleotides align to TRBD2. Looked up from germline, CDR1 is KGHSH and CDR2 is LQKENI. This CDR3 is built from 18 residues. After removal of 2 bases from V and 6 bases from J, the junction contained 12 bases not matched to a gene. The CDR3 DNA is TGTGCCAGCTCACCAGGGAGGGCGGCTAGCGGGAGGACCAATGAGCAGTTCTTC. As protein: CASSPGRAASGRTNEQFF.

This clonotype is a singleton in its sample. The chain joins TRBV6-1 to TRBJ1-2; D is ambiguous. Between the trimmed V and J ends, which lost 7 bases and 8 bases, there was a span of 14 bases. The CDR3 has 12 residues. Germline V gene sequence: CDR1 MNHNS, CDR2 SASEGT. The CDR3 reads CASKLTGGGYTF. CDR3 DNA: TGTGCCAGCAAACTCACGGGCGGCGGCTACACCTTC.

Many counts were recorded for this clonotype. The chain has TRBV6-2 or TRBV6-3 and TRBJ2-1; no reliable D call. The CDR3 loop spans 15 amino acids. The germline CDR1 and CDR2 sequences are MNHEY and SVGEGT. Deletions cut 7 bases from V and 7 bases from J, with 20 bases between. The CDR3 DNA reads as TGTGCCAGCACCTCCCACACGGCAGTACGTAATGAGCAGTTCTTC. The encoded protein is CASTSHTAVRNEQFF.

This clonotype was counted between two and nine times. This chain connects TRBV19 to TRBJ2-5; 11 nucleotides match TRBD2. Trimming at V came to 3 bases and at J to 2 bases, leaving 8 bases not matched to a gene. The CDR3 loop spans 17 amino acids. CDR1 is LNHDA, CDR2 SQIVND, per germline (reference sequence). The CDR3 DNA follows: TGTGCCAGTAGTATCGATCGCCTAGCGGGGGGTCAAGAGACCCAGTACTTC. Amino acid sequence: CASSIDRLAGGQETQYF.

J is TRBJ2-2 and V is TRBV19; D gene unclear. Germline CDR1 is LNHDA and CDR2 is SQIVND (reference sequence). The CDR3 spans 14 residues. V dropped 1 base and J dropped 8 bases, with 11 bases sitting between them. The CDR3 loop reads CASSIGWKRGELFF. The CDR3 DNA sequence: TGTGCCAGTAGTATAGGCTGGAAGCGTGGGGAGCTGTTTTTT. The entire variable domain, with the rest obtained from reference TRBV19 and TRBJ2-2, is as follows: DGGITQSPKYLFRKEGQNVTLSCEQNLNHDAMYWYRQDPGQGLRLIYYSQIVNDFQKGDIAEGYSVSREKKESFPLTVTSAQKNPTAFYLCASSIGWKRGELFFGEGSRLTVL.

There are a few counts of this clonotype. J is TRBJ2-2 and V is TRBV28; 8 nucleotides align to TRBD2. Germline V lookup: CDR1 MDHEN, CDR2 SYDVKM. This CDR3 has 14 residues. The J segment lost 1 base and the V segment lost 7 bases, leaving 2 bases of the junction unmatched. The CDR3 loop reads CASNRGGNTGELFF. As DNA, the CDR3 is TGTGCCAGCAACCGGGGGGGGAACACCGGGGAGCTGTTTTTT.